This T cell receptor (beta chain) was observed in a study of OX40 agonist ivuxolimab in advanced cancers. Notes on the research overall: Ivuxolimab was an agonistic, fully human IgG2 monoclonal antibody directed against OX40 (CD134), a costimulatory receptor. The dose-escalation cohort was about 83% male with a mean age of around 62 years, ranging from roughly 23 to 90. Of the approximately 50 dose-escalation patients, hepatocellular carcinoma was present in around 19, melanoma in approximately 15, renal cell carcinoma in 9 and head and neck cancer in 9. Partial responses were achieved by three dose-escalation patients, of whom one had hepatocellular carcinoma and two had cutaneous melanoma. Peripheral TCRbeta sequencing was intended to test whether TCR sequence diversity was altered and clonal T-cell expansion was caused by ivuxolimab. The paper reports the monotherapy dose-escalation portion (N of about 50 patients) of the phase I ivuxolimab trial. Prior anti-PD-1, anti-PD-L1 or anti-CTLA-4 therapy was permitted, and approximately 40% of dose-escalation patients had received checkpoint inhibitors. Intravenous ivuxolimab was administered to patients every 2 weeks at six dose levels: 0.01, 0.1, 0.3, 1.5, 3 and 10 mg/kg.

The trial excluded patients who had a history of autoimmune disease or were on systemic immunosuppression. Peripheral blood for TCR sequencing was collected from all dose cohorts at baseline, on cycle 4 day 1, and on cycle 7 day 1. The samples were taken from a phase I, first-in-human, multicenter, open-label dose-escalation trial of ivuxolimab. Adults with locally advanced or metastatic melanoma, renal cell carcinoma, hepatocellular carcinoma or head and neck squamous cell carcinoma were enrolled in the trial. Before TCR sequencing, CD4+ T cells and CD8+ T cells from peripheral blood were sorted into separate populations. The full study reports these points: The antigen specificity of the peripheral T cells that underwent clonal expansion was not determined. Low levels of normalized T-cell clonal expansion were also seen in some patients who did not respond. After ivuxolimab, more expanded clones were found on average in CD8+ T cells than in CD4+ T cells. At doses from 0.1 to 3.0 mg/kg, clonal expansion was seen in both CD4+ and CD8+ blood T cells between baseline and week 6. In the 0.1-3.0 mg/kg groups, partial responders were among the patients with the lowest normalized peripheral clonal expansion, particularly in CD8+ T cells.

The germline ends are 17 bases apart after V is trimmed by 4 bases and J by 6 bases. For CDR1 and CDR2, the germline V gene (reference sequence) lists SGHKS and YYEKEE. Its CDR3 holds 14 amino acids, cysteine through phenylalanine. Only the CDR3 part of the read is kept: 42 bases, read in frame from the first base. Genomic DNA was isolated from the sorted cells so that the TCRbeta CDR3 region could be sequenced. TCRbeta CDR3 regions were sequenced using the immunoSEQ Assay. TCRdb's version of the immuneACCESS table is confined to in-frame rearrangements and falls short of the full clone set. An unresolved V gene accounts for under half of the shortfall where checked; the remainder is of unknown origin. A total of around 46,000 clones appear in this sample, roughly nine tenths of them only once. The top ten clones comprise roughly 5.2% of the sample. As to this clone: No cognate antigen has been identified for it. Qualities for individual bases were not recorded, and no much larger clone is one base off.

The sequenced sample was CD4+ or CD8+ T cells sorted from blood, obtained in a trial of the OX40 agonist ivuxolimab. This sequence uses TRBV5-5 and TRBJ2-7; a tentative D call is TRBD2 (6 bases match). The clonotype originates from an adult with an advanced solid tumor such as melanoma, head and neck, liver or kidney cancer. Read as DNA, the sequence is TGTGCCAGCAGCCTCGGGTGGGAGGTAATCGAGCAGTACTTC. This encodes CASSLGWEVIEQYF.